A selection of T cell receptor beta chains follows, all from one sample in a study of blood T cell repertoires in COVID-19. Measured with immunoSEQ multiplex PCR; TCRdb has only the in-frame clones, and not every one. The sample has about 500,000 clones, less than 90% seen once. Material for sequencing was peripheral blood. Receptors were obtained from a woman aged 45 to 65 with COVID-19, enrolled during active disease. CDR3s include the opening cysteine and the closing phenylalanine or tryptophan. The D gene is left open where the match is weak. A clone size is listed for some rows: how often the clone was seen (once, few, many), or a class if it is expanded.

d_call: TRBD1
clone_size: -
v_call: TRBV23-1
j_call: TRBJ1-5
cdr3_aa: CASTPQGRWESNQPQHF
cdr3_nt: TGCGCCAGCACCCCACAGGGGCGTTGGGAGAGCAATCAGCCCCAGCATTTT

d_call: -
clone_size: -
v_call: TRBV28
j_call: TRBJ2-7
cdr3_aa: CASRGFRGSSSEQYF
cdr3_nt: TGTGCCAGCAGAGGGTTCAGGGGATCGTCGAGCGAGCAGTACTTC

d_call: -
clone_size: -
v_call: TRBV5-1
j_call: TRBJ1-1
cdr3_aa: CASSSEIGHQGTEAFF
cdr3_nt: TGCGCCAGCAGCTCGGAGATAGGACATCAAGGGACTGAAGCTTTCTTT

d_call: -
clone_size: -
v_call: TRBV19
j_call: TRBJ1-1
cdr3_aa: CASSTLNTEAFF
cdr3_nt: TGTGCCAGTAGTACTCTGAACACTGAAGCTTTCTTT

d_call: -
clone_size: -
v_call: TRBV24-1
j_call: TRBJ1-2
cdr3_aa: CATSQASYGYTF
cdr3_nt: TGTGCCACCAGTCAGGCCAGCTATGGCTACACCTTC

d_call: -
clone_size: many
v_call: TRBV7-2
j_call: TRBJ1-1
cdr3_aa: CASSSSGVTEAFF
cdr3_nt: TGTGCCAGCAGCTCCTCGGGTGTCACTGAAGCTTTCTTT

d_call: TRBD1
clone_size: -
v_call: TRBV5-8
j_call: TRBJ2-7
cdr3_aa: CASSSLGTAGYEQYF
cdr3_nt: TGTGCCAGCAGCAGCCTAGGGACAGCCGGCTACGAGCAGTACTTC

d_call: -
clone_size: -
v_call: TRBV14
j_call: TRBJ1-2
cdr3_aa: CASSQVGGVGYTF
cdr3_nt: TGTGCCAGCAGCCAAGTGGGAGGGGTCGGCTACACCTTC

d_call: -
clone_size: -
v_call: TRBV30
j_call: TRBJ2-1
cdr3_aa: CAWANQGDSYNEQFF
cdr3_nt: TGTGCCTGGGCTAATCAAGGGGACTCCTACAATGAGCAGTTCTTC

d_call: TRBD1
clone_size: -
v_call: TRBV5-1
j_call: TRBJ2-2
cdr3_aa: CASSLGGTGNTGELFF
cdr3_nt: TGCGCCAGCAGCTTGGGCGGGACAGGGAACACCGGGGAGCTGTTTTTT

d_call: TRBD2
clone_size: -
v_call: TRBV24-1
j_call: TRBJ2-2
cdr3_aa: CATSEANSGGTGELFF
cdr3_nt: TGTGCCACCAGTGAAGCTAATAGCGGGGGCACCGGGGAGCTGTTTTTT

d_call: TRBD1
clone_size: -
v_call: TRBV5-5
j_call: TRBJ2-3
cdr3_aa: CASSGGTGYDTQYF
cdr3_nt: TGTGCCAGCAGCGGAGGGACAGGATACGATACGCAGTATTTT

d_call: TRBD1
clone_size: -
v_call: TRBV2
j_call: TRBJ1-4
cdr3_aa: CASRQGATLEKLFF
cdr3_nt: TGTGCCAGCAGGCAGGGGGCGACGCTTGAAAAACTGTTTTTT

d_call: -
clone_size: -
v_call: TRBV28
j_call: TRBJ1-2
cdr3_aa: CASSSHSEGYTF
cdr3_nt: TGTGCCAGCAGTTCTCACTCGGAGGGCTACACCTTC

d_call: -
clone_size: -
v_call: TRBV6-5
j_call: TRBJ1-4
cdr3_aa: CASTDDSTNEKLFF
cdr3_nt: TGTGCCAGCACCGACGACTCAACTAATGAAAAACTGTTTTTT

d_call: -
clone_size: -
v_call: TRBV4-2
j_call: TRBJ1-4
cdr3_aa: CASSRGRTNEKLFF
cdr3_nt: TGTGCCAGCAGCCGGGGGAGGACTAATGAAAAACTGTTTTTT

d_call: TRBD2
clone_size: -
v_call: TRBV4-1
j_call: TRBJ2-7
cdr3_aa: CASSQPVGLAGGSVHEQYF
cdr3_nt: TGCGCCAGCAGCCAACCCGTGGGACTAGCGGGGGGGAGTGTGCACGAGCAGTACTTC

d_call: -
clone_size: -
v_call: TRBV2
j_call: TRBJ1-6
cdr3_aa: CASIAGTSNSPLHF
cdr3_nt: TGTGCCAGCATCGCAGGGACATCCAATTCACCCCTCCACTTT

d_call: TRBD1
clone_size: -
v_call: TRBV30
j_call: TRBJ2-7
cdr3_aa: CAWLKPGTGKGGSYEQYF
cdr3_nt: TGTGCCTGGTTGAAGCCCGGGACAGGAAAAGGGGGCTCCTACGAGCAGTACTTC

d_call: -
clone_size: -
v_call: TRBV7-8
j_call: TRBJ1-1
cdr3_aa: CASSLVGGPTEAFF
cdr3_nt: TGTGCCAGCAGCTTAGTGGGGGGACCCACTGAAGCTTTCTTT

d_call: -
clone_size: once
v_call: TRBV3-1/TRBV3-2
j_call: TRBJ2-3
cdr3_aa: CASSLQGPDTQYF
cdr3_nt: TGTGCCAGCAGCCTGCAGGGGCCAGATACGCAGTATTTT

d_call: TRBD1
clone_size: -
v_call: TRBV6-6
j_call: TRBJ1-1
cdr3_aa: CASSSLGQYTEAFF
cdr3_nt: TGTGCCAGCAGTTCCCTGGGACAGTACACTGAAGCTTTCTTT

d_call: TRBD1
clone_size: -
v_call: TRBV5-1
j_call: TRBJ2-5
cdr3_aa: CASSSGQAPETQYF
cdr3_nt: TGCGCCAGCAGCTCGGGACAGGCCCCAGAGACCCAGTACTTC

d_call: TRBD1
clone_size: -
v_call: TRBV25-1
j_call: TRBJ1-2
cdr3_aa: CATSRDSFRGYTF
cdr3_nt: TGTGCCACCAGCCGGGACAGTTTTCGAGGCTACACCTTC

d_call: -
clone_size: once
v_call: TRBV6-5
j_call: TRBJ1-5
cdr3_aa: CASTPVPSSNQPQHF
cdr3_nt: TGTGCCAGCACCCCAGTCCCGTCGAGCAATCAGCCCCAGCATTTT

d_call: TRBD2
clone_size: -
v_call: TRBV9
j_call: TRBJ2-5
cdr3_aa: CASSETSGAGWETQYF
cdr3_nt: TGTGCCAGCAGCGAGACTAGCGGGGCCGGGTGGGAGACCCAGTACTTC

d_call: -
clone_size: -
v_call: TRBV30
j_call: TRBJ2-7
cdr3_aa: CAWSVVQGSYEQYF
cdr3_nt: TGTGCCTGGAGTGTCGTGCAGGGTTCCTACGAGCAGTACTTC

d_call: -
clone_size: once
v_call: TRBV6-5
j_call: TRBJ1-5
cdr3_aa: CASDGAQPQHF
cdr3_nt: TGTGCCAGCGACGGAGCACAGCCCCAGCATTTT

d_call: TRBD2
clone_size: -
v_call: TRBV7-9
j_call: TRBJ2-5
cdr3_aa: CASSLAGRVETQYF
cdr3_nt: TGTGCCAGCAGCTTGGCAGGGAGGGTGGAGACCCAGTACTTC